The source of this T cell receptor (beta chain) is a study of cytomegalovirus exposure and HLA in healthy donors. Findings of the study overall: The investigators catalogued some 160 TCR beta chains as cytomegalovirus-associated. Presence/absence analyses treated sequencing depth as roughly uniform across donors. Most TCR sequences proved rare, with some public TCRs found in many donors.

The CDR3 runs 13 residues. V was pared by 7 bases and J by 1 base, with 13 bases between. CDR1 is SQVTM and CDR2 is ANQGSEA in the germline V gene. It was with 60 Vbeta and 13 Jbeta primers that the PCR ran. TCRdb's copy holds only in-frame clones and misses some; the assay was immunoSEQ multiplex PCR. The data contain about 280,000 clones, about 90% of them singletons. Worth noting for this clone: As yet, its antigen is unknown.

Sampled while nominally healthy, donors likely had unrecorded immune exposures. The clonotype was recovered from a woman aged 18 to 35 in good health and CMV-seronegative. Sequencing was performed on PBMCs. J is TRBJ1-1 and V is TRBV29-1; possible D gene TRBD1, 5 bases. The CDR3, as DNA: TGCAGCGCTCGTCAGGGTAGGAACACTGAAGCTTTCTTT. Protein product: CSARQGRNTEAFF.